This is a list of T cell receptor beta chains from one sample in a study of cytomegalovirus exposure and HLA in healthy donors. Only in-frame clones appear in the TCRdb table, and some are missing; sequencing was by immunoSEQ multiplex PCR. The sample consists of tens of thousands of clones, approximately 85% of them appearing once. Sequenced sample: PBMCs. The receptors come from a woman aged 18-29 years in good health and CMV-seropositive. Each CDR3 is given with its conserved first and last residue. The size entry is marked missing in some rows and otherwise reads once, few, many or a size class.

j_call clone_size v_call cdr3_aa
TRBJ2-7 medium-sized TRBV2 CASREDRGFSYEQYF
TRBJ1-1 . TRBV7-2 CASSLLGGLNTEAFF
TRBJ2-5 . TRBV7-7 CASSQTALAGAVGTQYF
TRBJ2-5 . TRBV6-4 CASSLRIEDTQYF
TRBJ2-7 . TRBV7-9 CASSSLEGQGFYEQYF
TRBJ1-2 few TRBV9 CASSVSWSNYGYTF
TRBJ2-5 . TRBV7-2 CASSFSGGGKTQYF
TRBJ2-7 . TRBV29-1 CSVFRTEVAAGPHEQYF
TRBJ2-4 . TRBV7-2 CASSLTSGGSLAKNIQYF
TRBJ2-2 once TRBV7-2 CASSLLWGPNTGELFF
TRBJ1-5 . TRBV5-1 CASRIQGRSNQPQHF
TRBJ2-7 . TRBV11-2 CASSVGLAYYVYEQYF
TRBJ2-7 large TRBV2 CASRKDSGFYEQYF
TRBJ1-5 . TRBV6-6 CSHRGAFNQPQHF
TRBJ2-2 . TRBV6-1 CASRGRQGRAGELFF
TRBJ2-3 . TRBV2 CASREVTDTQYF
TRBJ2-7 few TRBV19 CASSRRRGDKAYEQYF
TRBJ1-1 few TRBV5-1 CASSLEGVNTEAFF
TRBJ2-7 . TRBV6-1 CASSTGTIDYEQYF
TRBJ1-1 . TRBV10-1 CASSEDRGLAFF
TRBJ1-4 . TRBV6-1 CASSEFTGRGGEKLFF
TRBJ2-5 . TRBV19 CASSISGGSKSQETQYF
TRBJ2-2 . TRBV2 CASSTESGTPTGELFF
TRBJ2-7 . TRBV7-3 CASSLTGGQDYEQYF
TRBJ2-7 . TRBV30 CAWGLAGSHEQYF
TRBJ2-7 . TRBV20-1 CSATGFEQYF
TRBJ1-1 . TRBV7-2 CASSRTGGNTEAFF
TRBJ2-1 . TRBV9 CASSPGGMWYNEQFF
TRBJ2-3 . TRBV6-5 CASSYSGTGLPDTQYF
TRBJ2-6 . TRBV5-5 CATGTQLAGANVLTF
TRBJ2-1 . TRBV13 CASSQRGTSGNNEQFF
TRBJ2-1 . TRBV15 CATSMSGTAYNEQFF
TRBJ2-7 . TRBV6-7 CASSPDSETSYEQYF
TRBJ2-6 . TRBV19 CASSISGANVLTF